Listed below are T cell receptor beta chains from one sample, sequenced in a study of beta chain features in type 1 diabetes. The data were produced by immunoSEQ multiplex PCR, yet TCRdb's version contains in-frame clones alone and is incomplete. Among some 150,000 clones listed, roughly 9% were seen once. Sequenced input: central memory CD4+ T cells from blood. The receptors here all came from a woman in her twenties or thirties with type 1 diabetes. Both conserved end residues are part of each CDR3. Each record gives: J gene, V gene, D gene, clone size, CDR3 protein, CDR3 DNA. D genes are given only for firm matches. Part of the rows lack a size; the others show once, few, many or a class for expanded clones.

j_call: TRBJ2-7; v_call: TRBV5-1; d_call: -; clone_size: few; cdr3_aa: CASSLVALGANEQYF; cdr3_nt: TGCGCCAGCAGCTTGGTCGCCCTAGGGGCCAACGAGCAGTACTTC
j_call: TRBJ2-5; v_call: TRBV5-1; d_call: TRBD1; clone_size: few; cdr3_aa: CASSLGTGKETQYF; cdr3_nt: TGCGCCAGCAGCTTGGGGACAGGCAAAGAGACCCAGTACTTC
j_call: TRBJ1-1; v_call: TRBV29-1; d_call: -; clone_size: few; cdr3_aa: CSVVEQPNTEAFF; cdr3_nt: TGCAGCGTTGTGGAACAGCCGAACACTGAAGCTTTCTTT
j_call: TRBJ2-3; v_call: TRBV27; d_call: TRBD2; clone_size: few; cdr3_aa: CASRSISGRAGDTQYF; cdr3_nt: TGTGCCAGCAGATCGATTAGCGGGAGGGCCGGAGATACGCAGTATTTT
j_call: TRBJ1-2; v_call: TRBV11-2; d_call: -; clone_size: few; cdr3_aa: CASSLGWANYGYTF; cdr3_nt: TGTGCCAGCAGCTTAGGCTGGGCAAACTATGGCTACACCTTC
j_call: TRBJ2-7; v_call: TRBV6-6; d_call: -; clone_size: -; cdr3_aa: CASSYLRGSYEQYF; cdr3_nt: TGTGCCAGCAGTTACCTCAGGGGTTCCTACGAGCAGTACTTC
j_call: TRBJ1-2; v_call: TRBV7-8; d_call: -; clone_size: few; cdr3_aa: CASSLFRIEGEGYTF; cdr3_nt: TGTGCCAGCAGCTTATTTAGGATAGAGGGGGAAGGCTACACCTTC
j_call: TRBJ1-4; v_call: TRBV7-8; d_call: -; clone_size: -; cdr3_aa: CASSKTRQASNEKLFF; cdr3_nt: TGTGCCAGCAGCAAGACGAGACAGGCGTCTAATGAAAAACTGTTTTTT
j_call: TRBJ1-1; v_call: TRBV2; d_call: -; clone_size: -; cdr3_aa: CASRGPGAGTEAFF; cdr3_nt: TGTGCCAGCAGGGGCCCAGGGGCGGGCACTGAAGCTTTCTTT
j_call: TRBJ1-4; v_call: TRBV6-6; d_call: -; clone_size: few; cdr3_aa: CASKVQGGEKLFF; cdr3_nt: TGTGCCAGCAAGGTACAGGGCGGGGAAAAACTGTTTTTT
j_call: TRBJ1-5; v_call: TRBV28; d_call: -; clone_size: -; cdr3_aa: CASSLLSGDQPQHF; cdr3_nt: TGTGCCAGCAGTTTATTGTCAGGGGATCAGCCCCAGCATTTT
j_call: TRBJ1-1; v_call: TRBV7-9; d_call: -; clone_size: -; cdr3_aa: CASSEGVGARTNTEAFF; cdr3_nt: TGTGCCAGCAGCGAAGGTGTTGGGGCACGGACAAACACTGAAGCTTTCTTT
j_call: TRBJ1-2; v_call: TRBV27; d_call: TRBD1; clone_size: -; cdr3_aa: CASSSPSRGRDGYTF; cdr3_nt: TGTGCCAGCAGTTCCCCATCCAGGGGGCGGGATGGCTACACCTTC
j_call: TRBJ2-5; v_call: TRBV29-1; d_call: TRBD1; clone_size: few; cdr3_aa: CSVGDRGSETQYF; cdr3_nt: TGCAGCGTTGGGGACAGGGGATCGGAGACCCAGTACTTC
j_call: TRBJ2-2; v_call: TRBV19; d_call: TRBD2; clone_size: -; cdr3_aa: CASRGLASNTGELFF; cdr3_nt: TGTGCCAGTAGGGGACTAGCTTCGAACACCGGGGAGCTGTTTTTT
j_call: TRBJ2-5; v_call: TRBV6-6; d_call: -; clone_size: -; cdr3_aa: CASSYSTAGVQYF; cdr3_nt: TGTGCCAGCAGTTACTCAACCGCCGGTGTCCAGTACTTC
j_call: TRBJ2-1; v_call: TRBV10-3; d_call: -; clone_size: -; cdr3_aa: CATKDSNYNEQFF; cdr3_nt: TGTGCCACCAAGGACAGTAACTACAATGAGCAGTTCTTC
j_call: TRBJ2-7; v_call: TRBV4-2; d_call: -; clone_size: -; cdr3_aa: CASSQALASLTYEQYF; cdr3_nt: TGTGCCAGCAGCCAAGCCCTAGCGTCCCTAACCTACGAGCAGTACTTC
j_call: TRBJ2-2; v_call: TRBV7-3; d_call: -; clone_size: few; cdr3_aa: CASSYQNTGELFF; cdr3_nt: TGTGCCAGCAGCTATCAGAACACCGGGGAGCTGTTTTTT
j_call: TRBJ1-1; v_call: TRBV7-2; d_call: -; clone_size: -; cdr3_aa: CASSLVWQNTEAFF; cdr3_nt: TGTGCCAGCAGCTTAGTTTGGCAGAACACTGAAGCTTTCTTT
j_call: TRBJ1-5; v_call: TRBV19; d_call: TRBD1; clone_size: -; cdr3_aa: CASSSGTGSNQPQHF; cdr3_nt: TGTGCCAGTAGTTCCGGGACAGGGAGCAATCAGCCCCAGCATTTT
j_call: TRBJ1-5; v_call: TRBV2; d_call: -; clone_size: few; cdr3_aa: CASMFTSNQPQHF; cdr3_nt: TGTGCCAGCATGTTCACATCTAATCAGCCCCAGCATTTT
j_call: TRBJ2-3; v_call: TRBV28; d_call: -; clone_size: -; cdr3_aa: CASSFKPAENTQYF; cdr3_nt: TGTGCCAGCAGTTTTAAGCCCGCCGAAAATACGCAGTATTTT
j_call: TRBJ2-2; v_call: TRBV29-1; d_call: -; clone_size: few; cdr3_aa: CSAYNTGELFF; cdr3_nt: TGCAGCGCTTATAACACCGGGGAGCTGTTTTTT
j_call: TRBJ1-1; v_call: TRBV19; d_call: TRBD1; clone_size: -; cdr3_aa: CATRDRVMTEAFF; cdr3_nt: TGTGCCACCCGGGACAGGGTTATGACTGAAGCTTTCTTT
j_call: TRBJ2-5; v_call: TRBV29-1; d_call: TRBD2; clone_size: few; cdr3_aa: CSVLGLVQETQYF; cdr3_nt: TGCAGCGTTCTCGGACTAGTGCAAGAGACCCAGTACTTC
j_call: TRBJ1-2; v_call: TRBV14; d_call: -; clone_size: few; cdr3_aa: CASSQAVDQGFTF; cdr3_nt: TGTGCCAGCAGCCAAGCTGTGGATCAGGGGTTCACCTTC
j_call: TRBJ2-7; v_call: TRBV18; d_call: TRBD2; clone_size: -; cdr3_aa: CASSPLRDYSVEQYF; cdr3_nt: TGTGCCAGCTCACCTCTCCGGGACTACTCTGTGGAGCAGTACTTC
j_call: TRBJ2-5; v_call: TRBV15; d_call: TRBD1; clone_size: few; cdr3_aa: CATSRDTGGRETQYF; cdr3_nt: TGTGCCACCAGCAGAGATACAGGGGGCAGGGAGACCCAGTACTTC
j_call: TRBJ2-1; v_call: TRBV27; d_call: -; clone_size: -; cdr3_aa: CASSIDSYNEQFF; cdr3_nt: TGTGCCAGCAGTATAGATTCCTACAATGAGCAGTTCTTC
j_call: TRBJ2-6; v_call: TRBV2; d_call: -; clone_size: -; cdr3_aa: CASSVRDLVSSGANVLTF; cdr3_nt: TGTGCCAGCTCGGTCCGGGACTTAGTTTCCTCTGGGGCCAACGTCCTGACTTTC
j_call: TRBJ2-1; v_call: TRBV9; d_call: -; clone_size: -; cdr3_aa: CASSARAGPYNEQFF; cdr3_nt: TGTGCCAGCAGCGCCCGGGCGGGGCCCTACAATGAGCAGTTCTTC
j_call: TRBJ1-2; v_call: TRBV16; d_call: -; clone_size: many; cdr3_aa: CASSQWEGNYGYTF; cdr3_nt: TGTGCCAGCAGCCAATGGGAGGGGAACTATGGCTACACCTTC
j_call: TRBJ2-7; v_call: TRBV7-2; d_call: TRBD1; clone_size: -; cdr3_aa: CASRTRTGPSSYEQYF; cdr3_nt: TGTGCCAGCAGAACTAGGACAGGTCCGAGCTCCTACGAGCAGTACTTC
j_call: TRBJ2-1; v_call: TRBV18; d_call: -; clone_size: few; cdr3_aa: CASSPGHANEQFF; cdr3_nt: TGTGCCAGCTCACCAGGCCACGCTAATGAGCAGTTCTTC
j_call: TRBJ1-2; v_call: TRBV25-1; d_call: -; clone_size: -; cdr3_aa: CASSDGASYGYTF; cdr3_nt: TGTGCCAGCAGTGATGGGGCGAGCTATGGCTACACCTTC
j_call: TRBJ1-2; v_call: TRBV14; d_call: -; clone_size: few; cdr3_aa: CASSQDFPGNNGYTF; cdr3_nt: TGTGCCAGCAGCCAAGATTTTCCCGGGAATAATGGCTACACCTTC
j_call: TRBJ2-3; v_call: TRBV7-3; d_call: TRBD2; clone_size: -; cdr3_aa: CASSFSGRTNTQYF; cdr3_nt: TGTGCCAGCAGCTTTAGCGGGAGGACGAATACGCAGTATTTT
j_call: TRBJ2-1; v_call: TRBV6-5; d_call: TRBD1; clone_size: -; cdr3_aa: CASGDRAYNEQFF; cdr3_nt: TGTGCCAGCGGGGACAGGGCCTACAATGAGCAGTTCTTC
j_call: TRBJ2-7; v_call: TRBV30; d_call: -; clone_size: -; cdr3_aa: CAWSVQAASYEQYF; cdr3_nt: TGTGCCTGGAGTGTACAGGCGGCTTCCTACGAGCAGTACTTC